The 9 T cell receptor beta chains below were found in one sample sequenced in a study of beta chain features in type 1 diabetes. Study-wide results and caveats: Moderately but significantly shorter TCRB CDR3s were found in Type 1 diabetes patients in all four CD4+ subsets.

TCRB transcripts that were expressed got sequenced, as all of the isolated RNA had been reverse transcribed. TCRdb keeps only in-frame clones here, not all; method: immunoSEQ multiplex PCR. This sample has about 340,000 clones, with 13% found just once. No antigens are known for them. Sequencing was carried out using naive CD4+ T cells from blood. These receptors came from a woman under 30 with type 1 diabetes.

V and J are TRBV15 and TRBJ2-2; 10 bases map to TRBD2. V gave up 1 base and J gave up 6 bases; unmatched junction bases: 8. Germline lookup yields CDR1 LNHNV and CDR2 YYDKDF (reference sequence). The CDR3 loop spans 17 amino acids. CDR3 DNA: TGTGCCACCAGCAGAGGCACTAGCGGGGCCCCCCCCGGGGAGCTGTTTTTT. Its protein is CATSRGTSGAPPGELFF.

Only a few counts were recorded for this clone. The V and J genes are TRBV6-1 and TRBJ1-2; no clear D gene. Germline values: CDR1 MNHNS, CDR2 SASEGT. CDR3 length: 14 amino acids. V was shortened by 5 bases and J by 0 bases, with 10 bases between the two germline ends. This CDR3 is CASSIGNSNYGYTF. CDR3 in DNA: TGTGCCAGCAGTATCGGGAACTCTAACTATGGCTACACCTTC.

The rearrangement joins TRBV5-5 to TRBJ1-1, with unresolved D. Germline V gene lookup returns CDR1 SGHKS and CDR2 YYEKEE (reference sequence). Trimming left V 4 bases short and J 5 bases short, with 12 bases between. The CDR3 runs 13 residues. Here the CDR3 DNA reads TGTGCCAGCAGCCCTCGGGTTTTGACTGAAGCTTTCTTT. It codes for CASSPRVLTEAFF.

This clone has more than one count but fewer than ten. The DNA for the CDR3 is TGTGCCACCAGCAGGAGGGGGACAGACAATGAGCAGTTCTTC. Encoded protein: CATSRRGTDNEQFF. The chain uses TRBV15 and TRBJ2-1; 7 bases align to TRBD1. CDR1 and CDR2 from the germline V gene are LNHNV and YYDKDF (reference sequence). V was clipped by 3 bases and J by 5 bases; unmatched bases: 4. The CDR3 sequence is 14 residues long.

The rearrangement joins TRBV4-1 to TRBJ1-2, with 7 bases aligning to TRBD1. CDR1 and CDR2 from the germline V gene are MGHRA and YSYEKL. J was trimmed by 0 bases and V by 0 bases; bases with no gene match: 7. This CDR3 has 17 residues. The CDR3 loop reads CASSQELGTEANYGYTF. Here the CDR3 DNA reads TGCGCCAGCAGCCAAGAACTCGGGACAGAAGCTAACTATGGCTACACCTTC.

Only a few counts were recorded for this clone. This rearrangement joins TRBV5-1 to TRBJ1-2, with D tentatively TRBD1 (6 bases). The CDR3 is 13 residues long. V was pared by 4 bases and J by 2 bases, with 9 bases between. CDR1 and CDR2 (germline): SGHRS, YFSETQ. The CDR3, as DNA: TGCGCCAGCAGCACGGACAGCAACTATGGCTACACCTTC. Its protein product is CASSTDSNYGYTF.

V usage is TRBV7-6 and J usage is TRBJ2-7; unclear D gene. Germline V gene data show CDR1 as SGHVS and CDR2 as FNYEAQ. This CDR3 spans 14 amino acids. Trimming removed 3 bases at V and 6 bases at J, with 15 bases between. CDR3 sequence: CASSFHPPGGEQYF. The CDR3 DNA is TGTGCCAGCAGCTTCCACCCTCCCGGCGGCGAGCAGTACTTC. Filled out from reference TRBV7-6 and TRBJ2-7, the complete variable domain reads GAGVSQSPRYKVTKRGQDVALRCDPISGHVSLYWYRQALGQGPEFLTYFNYEAQQDKSGLPNDRFSAERPEGSISTLTIQRTEQRDSAMYRCASSFHPPGGEQYFGPGTRLTVT.

This clone has just a few counts. Other nucleotide sequences from this sample produce the same CDR3. The chain links TRBV18 to TRBJ2-3; D is unresolved. With 5 bases removed from V and 3 bases from J, the gap between germline ends came to 3 bases. This CDR3 spans 11 amino acids. CDR1 and CDR2 (germline): KGHSH, LQKENI. CDR3: CASSATDTQYF. As DNA, the CDR3 is TGTGCCAGCTCAGCGACAGATACGCAGTATTTT. Together with reference TRBV18 and TRBJ2-3, the CDR3 gives the full variable domain: NAGVMQNPRHLVRRRGQEARLRCSPMKGHSHVYWYRQLPEEGLKFMVYLQKENIIDESGMPKERFSAEFPKEGPSILRIQQVVRGDSAAYFCASSATDTQYFGPGTRLTVL.

This clone turned up a few times. This rearrangement joins TRBV7-2 to TRBJ2-7; D is possibly TRBD2 (7 bases). V lost 3 bases to trimming and J lost 5 bases, with 11 bases between them. Germline V CDR1 and CDR2: SGHTA, FQGNSA. The CDR3 runs 13 residues. The CDR3 sequence: CASSFRGGDEQYV. CDR3 bases: TGTGCCAGCAGCTTTAGAGGGGGGGACGAGCAGTACGTC.